This paragraph covers one T cell receptor beta chain sequence. Antigen unknown. CDR3 length: 13 residues. CDR1 and CDR2 from the germline V gene are SQVTM and ANQGSEA. V lost 7 bases, J lost 3 bases, and 7 bases stayed unmatched. These data come from a study of T cells after yellow fever vaccination. Study in general: Fractions containing few cells were prepared with SMART-Seq v4 Ultra Low Input. Study-wide results and caveats: FACS-sorted repertoires could contain abundant clonotypes contaminating from the bulk population. Reappearance after the booster was observed for most primary-vaccination clones (around 95% CD4, less than 90% CD8).

TCR cDNA was made by 5'RACE template switching, adding a universal primer site and UMIs. MiXCR was run by TCRdb on the 5' RACE reads, yielding one entry per CDR3 protein. The data contain 500,000 to 700,000 distinct CDR3 sequences, about 19% of them seen just once; the ten biggest clones take up about 13%. The sequence derives from a man between 25 and 39 years old who received the YFV17D yellow fever vaccine. The sample was PBMCs, taken 15 days after the yellow fever booster vaccination. V is TRBV29-1 and J is TRBJ2-7; 9 nucleotides agree with TRBD1. CDR3 nucleotides: TGCAGCGGGGGCCGGGGACAGGGCTACGAGCAGTACTTC. The encoded protein is CSGGRGQGYEQYF.